The 7 T cell receptor beta chains presented below share a single source sample, sequenced in a study of cytomegalovirus exposure and HLA in healthy donors. Measured with immunoSEQ multiplex PCR; TCRdb has only the in-frame clones, and not every one. The table shows over 150,000 clones, with 75% to 90% occurring only once. Sequencing input: PBMCs. The receptors were gathered from a man aged 18 to 35 in good health and CMV-seropositive.

The rearrangement links TRBV5-6 to TRBJ1-2; D is unclear. Deletions cut 3 bases from V and 1 base from J, with 16 bases between. The V gene's germline CDR1 is SGHDT and CDR2 YYEEEE. The CDR3 loop spans 16 amino acids. The CDR3 spells CASSSPPGHINYGYTF. CDR3 DNA: TGTGCCAGCAGCTCCCCGCCAGGCCATATTAACTATGGCTACACCTTC.

The V and J genes are TRBV7-9 and TRBJ2-5; D unresolved. The germline V gene has CDR1 SEHNR and CDR2 FQNEAQ (reference sequence). V was trimmed by 3 bases and J by 1 base, leaving 9 bases between them. The CDR3 has 14 residues. The CDR3 loop reads CASSFLSAQETQYF. CDR3 in DNA: TGTGCCAGCAGCTTTTTGAGCGCCCAAGAGACCCAGTACTTC. The full variable domain, with the rest looked up from reference TRBV7-9 and TRBJ2-5, is DTGVSQNPRHKITKRGQNVTFRCDPISEHNRLYWYRQTLGQGPEFLTYFQNEAQLEKSRLLSDRFSAERPKGSFSTLEIQRTEQGDSAMYLCASSFLSAQETQYFGPGTRLLVL.

The genes are TRBV27 and TRBJ1-1, with a possible D match to TRBD1 (5 bases). This CDR3 region has 17 residues. V lost 3 bases, J lost 1 base, and 18 bases lay in between. Germline assignment: CDR1 MNHEY and CDR2 SMNVEV (reference sequence). The CDR3 nucleotides are TGTGCCAGCAGTTTTTCCCAATTCAGGGTATCGAACACTGAAGCTTTCTTT. Translation gives CASSFSQFRVSNTEAFF.

This sequence joins TRBV15 and TRBJ1-4; 11 bases line up with TRBD1. CDR3 length: 16 amino acids. CDR1 LNHNV and CDR2 YYDKDF come from the germline V gene (reference sequence). The V segment lost 0 bases and the J segment 8 bases; nucleotides outside the gene matches: 5. This CDR3 reads CATSRDGDRGEEKLFF. The CDR3 bases are TGTGCCACCAGCAGAGATGGGGACAGGGGGGAAGAAAAACTGTTTTTT. The full variable domain, completed using reference TRBV15 and TRBJ1-4, is DAMVIQNPRYQVTQFGKPVTLSCSQTLNHNVMYWYQQKSSQAPKLLFHYYDKDFNNEADTPDNFQSRRPNTSFCFLDIRSPGLGDTAMYLCATSRDGDRGEEKLFFGSGTQLSVL.

V is TRBV5-6 and J is TRBJ1-2; D is uncertain. This CDR3 is 12 amino acids long. Trimming removed 1 base at V and 4 bases at J, with 5 bases between. Germline V CDR1 and CDR2: SGHDT, YYEEEE. The CDR3 DNA follows: TGTGCCAGCAGCTTGTGGCCCTATGGCTACACCTTC. It yields the protein CASSLWPYGYTF.

This clone has just a few counts. The V call is TRBV7-2, the J call TRBJ2-1; tentatively, D is TRBD2 (6 bases). The CDR3 covers 14 residues. Germline V CDR1 and CDR2: SGHTA, FQGNSA. V dropped 10 bases and J dropped 7 bases, with 20 bases sitting between them. The CDR3 coding sequence is TGTGCCACCTCGCCCCCGGGACTCGAGAATGAGCAGTTCTTC. Its protein product is CATSPPGLENEQFF.

The chain joins TRBV5-6 to TRBJ2-3, with TRBD2 matching 10 bases. V lost 0 bases and J lost 0; bases outside the gene matches: 10. Germline CDR1 reads SGHDT; CDR2 reads YYEEEE. CDR3 length: 19 amino acids. The CDR3 loop reads CASSLVLAGAPASTDTQYF. Written as DNA, the CDR3 is TGTGCCAGCAGCTTGGTGCTAGCGGGGGCCCCCGCTAGCACAGATACGCAGTATTTT.